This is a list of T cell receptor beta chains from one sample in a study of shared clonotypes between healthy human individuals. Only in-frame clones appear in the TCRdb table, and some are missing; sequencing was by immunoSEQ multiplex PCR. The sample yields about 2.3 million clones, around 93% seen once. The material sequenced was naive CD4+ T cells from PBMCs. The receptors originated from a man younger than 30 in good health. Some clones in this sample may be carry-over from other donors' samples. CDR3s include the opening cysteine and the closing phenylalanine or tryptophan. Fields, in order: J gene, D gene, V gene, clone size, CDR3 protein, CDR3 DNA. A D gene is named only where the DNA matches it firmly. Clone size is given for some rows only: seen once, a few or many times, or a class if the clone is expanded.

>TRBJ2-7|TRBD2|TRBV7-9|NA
CASSSRLAGGNAYEQYF
TGTGCCAGCAGCTCGAGACTAGCGGGAGGCAACGCCTACGAGCAGTACTTC
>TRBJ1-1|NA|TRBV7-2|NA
CASTLLGGPTAAGGAFF
TGTGCCAGCACCCTCCTAGGCGGACCAACGGCAGCCGGGGGAGCTTTCTTT
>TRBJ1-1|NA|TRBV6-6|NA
CASYLGYPNTEAFF
TGTGCCAGCTACCTTGGGTACCCGAACACTGAAGCTTTCTTT
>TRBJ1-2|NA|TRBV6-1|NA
CASSERIGAQDRYGYTF
TGTGCCAGCAGTGAACGCATAGGGGCACAGGACCGCTATGGCTACACCTTC
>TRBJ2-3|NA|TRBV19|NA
CASSIDPPRTDTQYF
TGTGCCAGTAGTATAGATCCCCCCCGCACAGATACGCAGTATTTT
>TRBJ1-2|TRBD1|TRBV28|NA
CASSGGGQGGYGYTF
TGTGCCAGCAGCGGCGGGGGACAGGGGGGCTATGGCTACACCTTC
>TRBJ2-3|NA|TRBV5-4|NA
CASSFRAGLTDTQYF
TGTGCCAGCAGCTTTCGGGCAGGGCTCACAGATACGCAGTATTTT
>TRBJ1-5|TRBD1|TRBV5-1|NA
CASSLAGTGANQPQHF
TGCGCCAGCAGCTTGGCCGGAACAGGGGCTAATCAGCCCCAGCATTTT
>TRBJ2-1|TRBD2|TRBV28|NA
CASSLLVPGLAGGRGEQFF
TGTGCCAGCTCACTTCTTGTCCCGGGACTAGCGGGAGGGAGGGGGGAGCAGTTCTTC
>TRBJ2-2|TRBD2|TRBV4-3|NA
CASSRMTSGYTGELFF
TGCGCCAGCAGCCGGATGACTAGCGGGTACACCGGGGAGCTGTTTTTT
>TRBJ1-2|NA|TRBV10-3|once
CAISPIDLGYYGYTF
TGTGCCATCAGCCCAATCGACCTCGGCTACTATGGCTACACCTTC
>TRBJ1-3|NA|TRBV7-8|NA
CASSLDSGNTIYF
TGTGCCAGCAGCTTAGACTCTGGAAACACCATATATTTT
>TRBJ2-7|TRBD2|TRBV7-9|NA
CASSSELAGQDEQYF
TGTGCCAGCAGCTCTGAACTAGCGGGGCAGGACGAGCAGTACTTC
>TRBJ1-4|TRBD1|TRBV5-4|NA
CASSPGTVNEKLFF
TGTGCCAGCAGCCCCGGGACAGTTAATGAAAAACTGTTTTTT
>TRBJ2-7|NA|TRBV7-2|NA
CASSLGPENRYEQYF
TGTGCCAGCAGCTTAGGCCCGGAAAACCGCTACGAGCAGTACTTC
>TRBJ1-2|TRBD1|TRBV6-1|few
CASSVDREDGYTF
TGTGCCAGCAGTGTCGACAGGGAGGATGGCTACACCTTC
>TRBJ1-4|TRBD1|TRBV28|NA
CASSPRTGSLGEKLFF
TGTGCCAGCAGTCCTAGGACAGGGAGTTTAGGCGAAAAACTGTTTTTT
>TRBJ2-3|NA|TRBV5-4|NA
CASSGQGPTDTQYF
TGTGCCAGCAGCGGGCAGGGGCCGACAGATACGCAGTATTTT
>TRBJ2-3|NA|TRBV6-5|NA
CASSYDREVDTQYF
TGTGCCAGCAGCTACGACAGGGAGGTAGATACGCAGTATTTT
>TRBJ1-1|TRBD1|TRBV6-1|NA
CASSLRQGPFF
TGTGCCAGCAGTTTGCGACAGGGCCCTTTCTTT
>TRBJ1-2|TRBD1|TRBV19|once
CASNLDRNYGYTF
TGTGCCAGTAACCTGGACAGGAACTATGGCTACACCTTC
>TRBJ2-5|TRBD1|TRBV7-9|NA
CASSQADRGKETQYF
TGTGCCAGCAGCCAAGCGGACAGGGGCAAAGAGACCCAGTACTTC
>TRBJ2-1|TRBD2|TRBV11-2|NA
CASSWTSGLYNEQFF
TGTGCCAGCAGTTGGACTAGCGGGCTGTACAATGAGCAGTTCTTC
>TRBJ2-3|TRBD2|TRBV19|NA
CASNSGALTNTQYF
TGTGCCAGCAATAGCGGGGCTCTCACAAATACGCAGTATTTT
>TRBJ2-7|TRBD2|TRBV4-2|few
CASSQGLAGIALEPYEQYF
TGTGCCAGCAGCCAAGGGCTAGCGGGAATCGCGCTGGAACCCTACGAGCAGTACTTC
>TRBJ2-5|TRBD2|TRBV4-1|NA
CASRRIGGGKIQETQYF
TGCGCCAGCAGGCGAATTGGGGGGGGTAAGATCCAAGAGACCCAGTACTTC
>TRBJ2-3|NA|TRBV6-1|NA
CASRAVVTGTDTQYF
TGTGCCAGCAGGGCTGTCGTGACCGGCACAGATACGCAGTATTTT
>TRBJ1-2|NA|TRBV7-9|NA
CASTHRRVRYGYTF
TGTGCCAGCACCCACAGGCGGGTACGGTATGGCTACACCTTC
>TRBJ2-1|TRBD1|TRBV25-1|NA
CASSKDRGNNEQFF
TGTGCCAGCAGTAAGGACAGGGGCAACAATGAGCAGTTCTTC
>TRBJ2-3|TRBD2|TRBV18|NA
CASSPSGGRDTQYF
TGTGCCAGCTCACCCTCCGGCGGGAGAGATACGCAGTATTTT
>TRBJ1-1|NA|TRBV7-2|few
CASSSHGPMNTEAFF
TGTGCCAGCAGCTCACACGGGCCGATGAACACTGAAGCTTTCTTT
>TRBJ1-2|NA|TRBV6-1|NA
CASSEGGGGYGYTF
TGTGCCAGCAGTGAAGGGGGAGGGGGCTATGGCTACACCTTC
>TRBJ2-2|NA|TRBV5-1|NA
CASSFMAGEAGELFF
TGCGCCAGCAGCTTTATGGCAGGGGAGGCCGGGGAGCTGTTTTTT
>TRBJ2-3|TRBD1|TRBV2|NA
CASRRWTGNIKYF
TGTGCCAGCAGACGGTGGACAGGGAATATTAAGTATTTT
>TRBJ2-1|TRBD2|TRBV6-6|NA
CASRRTSGIVHEQFF
TGTGCCAGCAGAAGAACTAGCGGGATCGTCCATGAGCAGTTCTTC
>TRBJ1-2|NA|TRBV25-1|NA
CASSEYGRDSYGYTF
TGTGCCAGCAGTGAATACGGCAGGGACTCCTATGGCTACACCTTC
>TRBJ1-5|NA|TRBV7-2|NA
CASSLGRSSNQPQHF
TGTGCCAGCAGCTTAGGGAGGAGTAGCAATCAGCCCCAGCATTTT
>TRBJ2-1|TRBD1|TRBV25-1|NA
CASSEFGTGGLYNEQFF
TGTGCCAGCAGTGAATTCGGGACAGGGGGACTATACAATGAGCAGTTCTTC
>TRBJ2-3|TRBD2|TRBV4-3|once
CASSQAGLAGTDTQYF
TGCGCCAGCAGCCAAGCGGGACTAGCGGGCACAGATACGCAGTATTTT
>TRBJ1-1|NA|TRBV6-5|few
CASSPGSWAEAFF
TGTGCCAGCAGTCCAGGTAGTTGGGCTGAAGCTTTCTTT
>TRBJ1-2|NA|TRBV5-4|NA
CASSSRTGKGYGYTF
TGTGCCAGCAGCTCACGAACAGGGAAGGGCTATGGCTACACCTTC
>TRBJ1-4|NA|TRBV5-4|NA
CASSLRTGQSNEKLFF
TGTGCCAGCAGCTTGAGAACAGGACAGTCTAATGAAAAACTGTTTTTT